This TCR beta chain was sequenced during a study of T cell responses to AZD1222 COVID-19 vaccine (dated by TCRdb to the early 2020s). In the study overall: A total of about 230 trial participants underwent TCR sequencing, of whom 200 to 220 received two doses of AZD1222 and around 25 received two doses of the MenACWY control vaccine. Trial participants were enrolled by age into subgroups of 18-55, 56-69 and 70-plus years, and approximately 150, 30 and 60 TCR-sequenced participants, respectively, were included in these subgroups. Overall study results and their limits: In the small 56-69-year group, the increase in depth fell short of significance, most likely because of low power. CD4 TCRs associated with the vaccine covered the entire spike protein, and the dominant responses were in regions 160-218 and 743-854. After two AZD1222 doses, spike-specific TCR breadth and depth were significantly higher than at day 0 and than in MenACWY recipients. Conclusions about previously exposed vaccinees are limited, since just five or six AZD1222 recipients were seropositive for SARS-CoV-2 at baseline. Nearly half of unique spike-specific TCRs reportedly recognized epitopes outside regions mutated in the B.1.351 and B.1.1.7 variants. Participants were mostly white British, with more females than males. The authors suggested clonal diversity may have been underestimated. Because no day 14 peak-response samples were available, repertoires were characterized only after the peak T cell response.

Taken from cysteine to phenylalanine, the CDR3 has 15 residues. The entry retains the CDR3 DNA only, 45 bases that are in frame from base 1. Via the germline V gene, CDR1 is MDHEN and CDR2 SYDVKM. Trimming accounts for 2 bases at V and 5 bases at J, while the number of junction bases matched to no gene is 9. The CDR3 regions of human TCRbeta chains were subjected to immunosequencing. Concerning the study's data processing: Repertoire TCRs were checked for matches against a reference library of SARS-CoV-2-specific TCRs that had been generated using the MIRA antigen-specificity platform. Breadth meant the fraction of unique TCRs that were SARS-CoV-2-associated, whereas depth meant the fraction of total T cells that were SARS-CoV-2-associated. Using the MIRA data, every spike-specific TCR was mapped to the spike region that the TCR reacted to and assigned to either a CD4 or a CD8 class. Log10-transformed breadth and depth values were compared by one-way ANOVA with Sidak's multiple comparisons tests. In its TCRdb copy, this immuneACCESS table keeps in-frame sequences only and misses some clones. Where compared with another copy, unresolved V genes explain less than half of these, and the others have no known cause. The V and J calls and the clone size are those of that table, but D and trimming were determined from the DNA. For this sample the table gives roughly 14,000 clones, of which roughly 90% were detected only once. The ten biggest clones cover roughly 3% of the sample.

Turning to this clone: The clone's antigen remains unknown. No base qualities exist here, and no much larger clone lies one base off it.

The label giving this sample's time point can be read as: about 28 days (+/-7) after the second vaccine dose. AZD1222 recipients with second doses at about 4 weeks or about 12 weeks were pooled, because spike-specific TCR depth and breadth did not differ between schedules. Vaccinee samples were obtained from the UK trials COV001 and COV002, which included a single-blind randomized controlled phase 2/3 trial of AZD1222 (ChAdOx1 nCoV-19) in healthy adults. Trial participant PBMC samples were collected at day 0 and day 28 after the second dose for TCRbeta chain sequencing. Here the sequenced sample was peripheral blood, taken 28 days after the second AZD1222 dose. The sequence derives from an adult who received the AZD1222 COVID-19 vaccine. The chain is encoded by TRBV28 joined to TRBJ2-7, with TRBD2 matching 7 junction bases. DNA sequence: TGTGCCAGCAGTTTAGCGGGAGCTTCGAGTAACGAGCAGTACTTC. It is translated as CASSLAGASSNEQYF. Outside the CDR3, residues come from the reference TRBV28 and TRBJ2-7 proteins, so the full variable domain is: DVKVTQSSRYLVKRTGEKVFLECVQDMDHENMFWYRQDPGLGLRLIYFSYDVKMKEKGDIPEGYSVSREKKERFSLILESASTNQTSMYLCASSLAGASSNEQYFGPGTRLTVT.